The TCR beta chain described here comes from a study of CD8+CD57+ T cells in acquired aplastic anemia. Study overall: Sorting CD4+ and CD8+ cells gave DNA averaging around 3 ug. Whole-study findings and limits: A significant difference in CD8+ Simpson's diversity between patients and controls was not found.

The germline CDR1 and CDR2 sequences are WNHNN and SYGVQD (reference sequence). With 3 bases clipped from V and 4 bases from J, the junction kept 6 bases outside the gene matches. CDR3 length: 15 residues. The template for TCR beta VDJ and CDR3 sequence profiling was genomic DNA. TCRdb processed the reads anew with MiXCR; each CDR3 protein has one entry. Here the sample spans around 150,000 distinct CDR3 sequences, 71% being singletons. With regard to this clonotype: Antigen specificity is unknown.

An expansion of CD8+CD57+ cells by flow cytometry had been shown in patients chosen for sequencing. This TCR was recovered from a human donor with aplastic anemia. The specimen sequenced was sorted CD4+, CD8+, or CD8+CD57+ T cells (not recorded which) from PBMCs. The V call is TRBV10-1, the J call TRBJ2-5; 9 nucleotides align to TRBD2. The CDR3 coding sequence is TGCGCCAGCAGTGACTCGATAGCGGGAGCAGAGACCCAGTACTTC. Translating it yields CASSDSIAGAETQYF.